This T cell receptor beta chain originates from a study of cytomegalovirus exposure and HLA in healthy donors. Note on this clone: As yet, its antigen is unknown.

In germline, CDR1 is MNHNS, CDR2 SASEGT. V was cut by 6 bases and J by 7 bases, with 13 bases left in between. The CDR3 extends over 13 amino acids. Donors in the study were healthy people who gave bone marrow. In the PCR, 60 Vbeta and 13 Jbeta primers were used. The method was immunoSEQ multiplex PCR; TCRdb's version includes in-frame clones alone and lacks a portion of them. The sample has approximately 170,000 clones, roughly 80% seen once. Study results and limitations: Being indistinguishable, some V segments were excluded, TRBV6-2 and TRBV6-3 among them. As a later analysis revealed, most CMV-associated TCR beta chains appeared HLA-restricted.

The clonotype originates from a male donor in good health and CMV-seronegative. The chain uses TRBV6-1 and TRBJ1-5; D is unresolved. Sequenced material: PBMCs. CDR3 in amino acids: CASSTGGMQPQHF. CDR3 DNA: TGTGCCAGCAGCACGGGAGGTATGCAGCCCCAGCATTTT.